This T cell receptor beta chain was documented in a study of T cell repertoires in cytomegalovirus infection. CDR1 and CDR2 (germline): DFQATT, SNEGSKA (reference sequence). The CDR3 extends over 15 amino acids. Trimming took off 3 bases at V and 1 base at J, with 13 bases between the two ends. From the reads, TCRdb called clonotypes with MiXCR, one entry per CDR3 protein. The data show 230,000 or so distinct CDR3 sequences, with over 15% seen just once and around half held by the top ten. V gene TRBV20-1 combines with J gene TRBJ1-3, with D tentatively TRBD1 (5 bases). The source material was CD8+ T cells from PBMCs. The source of this sequence is a human donor in good health (CMV status not recorded). Some clones in this sample may be carry-over from other donors' samples. The CDR3 nucleotides are TGCAGTGCTAGGGGCCCAGGGTGGTCTGGAAACACCATATATTTT. The encoded protein is CSARGPGWSGNTIYF.